The 32 T cell receptor beta chains presented below share a single source sample, sequenced in a study of blood T cell repertoires in COVID-19. Data came from immunoSEQ multiplex PCR; TCRdb stores just in-frame clones and leaves some out. The repertoire has under 250,000 clones, roughly 86% of them found once; the top ten carry about an eighth. Sequences were obtained from peripheral blood. The origin of the receptors is a woman aged 40 to 49 with acute or convalescent COVID-19.

This clone was observed a few times. V gene TRBV10-1 combines with J gene TRBJ1-1; 8 nucleotides align to TRBD1. The length of the CDR3 is 16 residues. The ends lost 6 bases at V and 5 bases at J; junction bases unmatched: 14. Germline V gives CDR1 WNHNN, CDR2 SYGVQD (reference sequence). The CDR3 spells CASRGGQGVWSTEAFF. CDR3 DNA sequence: TGCGCCAGCAGAGGAGGACAGGGCGTTTGGTCGACTGAAGCTTTCTTT.

Only a few counts were recorded for this clone. The chain carries TRBV19 and TRBJ1-1; D may be TRBD1 (6 bases). This CDR3 is 14 amino acids long. The ends were cut back, 6 bases at V and 4 bases at J, with 15 bases in the middle. Germline V lookup: CDR1 LNHDA, CDR2 SQIVND (reference sequence). This CDR3 reads CASRLETGVTEAFF. CDR3 nucleotide sequence: TGTGCCAGTAGACTGGAGACAGGTGTCACTGAAGCTTTCTTT.

The V and J genes are TRBV7-9 and TRBJ2-5; 11 bases agree with TRBD2. Germline V CDR1 and CDR2: SEHNR, FQNEAQ (reference sequence). V lost 5 bases and J lost 3; bases outside the gene matches: 8. This CDR3 comprises 16 residues. The CDR3 loop reads CASSPGLAEPKETQYF. CDR3 bases: TGTGCCAGCAGCCCGGGACTAGCGGAGCCTAAAGAGACCCAGTACTTC.

For this clone: Other DNA sequences of this sample code for an identical CDR3. The rearrangement uses TRBV7-8 and TRBJ2-3; 12 bases match TRBD2. Germline V gives CDR1 SGHVS, CDR2 FQNEAQ. This CDR3 region has 16 residues. Trimming removed 4 bases from V and 0 bases from J; junction bases left unmatched: 2. CDR3 loop: CASSSLAGGSTDTQYF. CDR3 in DNA: TGTGCCAGCAGCTCACTAGCGGGGGGAAGCACAGATACGCAGTATTTT.

This clone was detected a few times. V usage is TRBV2 and J usage is TRBJ1-1; 9 nucleotides line up with TRBD1. The germline V gene has CDR1 SNHLY and CDR2 FYNNEI. The CDR3 runs to 14 residues. The V and J ends lost 6 bases and 5 bases, in that order; junction bases with no gene match: 7. The DNA for the CDR3 is TGTGCCAGCAGGATACAGGGGGCGAGGACTGAAGCTTTCTTT. Protein: CASRIQGARTEAFF.

This sequence joins TRBV11-3 and TRBJ2-1, with TRBD2 as a possible D gene (6 bases). The ends were cut back, 3 bases at V and 7 bases at J, with 13 bases in the middle. Germline V gene data show CDR1 as SGHNT and CDR2 as YENEEA. The CDR3 runs 14 residues. DNA for the CDR3: TGTGCCAGCAGCTTGGGCGGGAAGGCGAATGAGCAGTTCTTC. Residues: CASSLGGKANEQFF. Full variable domain (remainder filled in from reference TRBV11-3 and TRBJ2-1): EAGVVQSPRYKIIEKKQPVAFWCNPISGHNTLYWYLQNLGQGPELLIRYENEEAVDDSQLPKDRFSAERLKGVDSTLKIQPAELGDSAVYLCASSLGGKANEQFFGPGTRLTVL.

The genes are TRBV19 and TRBJ1-2; D not resolved. Germline assignment: CDR1 LNHDA and CDR2 SQIVND (reference sequence). This CDR3 has 13 amino acids. Trimming pared 4 bases from V and 6 bases from J, leaving 12 bases between. CDR3 residues: CASSTQMPNGYTF. CDR3 DNA sequence: TGTGCCAGTAGTACACAGATGCCCAATGGCTACACCTTC.

The rearrangement joins TRBV3-1 (or the pseudogene TRBV3-2) to TRBJ2-7; tentatively, D is TRBD1 (6 bases). Trimming left V 4 bases short and J 3 bases short, with 19 bases between. The CDR3 is 16 amino acids. The V gene's germline CDR1 is LGHDT and CDR2 YNNKEL (reference sequence). CDR3 loop: CASSRTGLTFRYEQYF. The CDR3 nucleotides are TGTGCCAGCAGCCGAACAGGGCTTACGTTTCGCTACGAGCAGTACTTC.

The J gene is TRBJ1-2, the V gene TRBV7-2; D might be TRBD1 (5 bases). CDR3 length: 13 amino acids. V was shortened by 5 bases and J by 2 bases, with 9 bases between the two germline ends. Germline V gene data show CDR1 as SGHTA and CDR2 as FQGNSA. CDR3 sequence: CASSRGGNYGYTF. The CDR3 DNA is TGTGCCAGCAGCCGGGGGGGAAACTATGGCTACACCTTC.

V is TRBV27 and J is TRBJ2-3; 9 bases fit TRBD2. Trimming removed 5 bases from V and 0 bases from J; junction bases left unmatched: 3. CDR1 is MNHEY and CDR2 is SMNVEV in the germline V gene (reference sequence). The CDR3 runs 15 residues. CDR3 sequence (DNA): TGTGCCAGCAGTGTACTAGCGGGCAGCACAGATACGCAGTATTTT. The encoded protein is CASSVLAGSTDTQYF.

The V and J genes are TRBV11-2 and TRBJ2-2; 8 bases agree with TRBD2. In germline, CDR1 is SGHAT, CDR2 FQNNGV. This CDR3 region has 15 residues. With 4 bases clipped from V and 5 bases from J, the junction kept 6 bases outside the gene matches. The CDR3 DNA sequence: TGTGCCAGCAGCTGGGGACTAGTAAATACCGGGGAGCTGTTTTTT. Translated: CASSWGLVNTGELFF.

The chain uses TRBV4-2 and TRBJ2-1; 13 nucleotides match TRBD2. Germline V gene lookup returns CDR1 LGHNA and CDR2 YNFKEQ. Trimming removed 1 base from V and 7 bases from J; junction bases left unmatched: 4. The CDR3 totals 16 residues. CDR3 amino acids: CASSQAGTSGKNEQFF. The CDR3 bases are TGTGCCAGCAGCCAAGCCGGGACTAGCGGGAAAAATGAGCAGTTCTTC.

The rearrangement links TRBV11-2 to TRBJ1-3; 7 nucleotides match TRBD1. Germline trimming cut 6 bases from V and 2 bases from J; bases unmatched to any gene: 7. The CDR3 extends over 15 amino acids. Germline CDR1 and CDR2: SGHAT and FQNNGV. This CDR3 reads CASSFTGVPGNTIYF. CDR3 sequence (DNA): TGTGCCAGCAGTTTTACAGGGGTTCCTGGAAACACCATATATTTT.

The CDR3 DNA sequence: TGCGCCAGCAGCCAGGAGTTTACAGGGGTAAGCTCCTACAATGAGCAGTTCTTC. Translating gives CASSQEFTGVSSYNEQFF. The chain is built from TRBV4-3 and TRBJ2-1; TRBD1 matches at 7 bases. V trimming: 3 bases; J trimming: 0 bases; junction bases outside the gene matches: 11. Germline V gene sequence: CDR1 LGHNA, CDR2 YSLEER. There are 18 residues in the CDR3.

The V call is TRBV6-5, the J call TRBJ2-3; TRBD2 might be the D (5 bases). Germline V gene data show CDR1 as MNHEY and CDR2 as SVGAGI. CDR3 length: 14 amino acids. V lost 8 bases to trimming and J lost 0 bases, with 12 bases between them. CDR3 residues: CASGPRGSTDTQYF. The CDR3 nucleotides are TGTGCCAGCGGGCCACGGGGTAGCACAGATACGCAGTATTTT.

This clone was counted once. The chain uses TRBV10-2 and TRBJ1-5; D remains unclear. CDR1 and CDR2 (germline): WSHSY, SAAADI. The V and J ends lost 3 bases and 0 bases respectively, with 6 bases between them. This CDR3 contains 14 residues. The CDR3 loop is CASSDSYSNQPQHF. In DNA, the CDR3 is TGCGCCAGCAGTGACTCCTATAGCAATCAGCCCCAGCATTTT.

This clone came up a few times. The identical CDR3 is also encoded by other nucleotide sequences in the sample. V is TRBV29-1 and J is TRBJ1-1; 7 bases agree with TRBD1. The germline V gene has CDR1 SQVTM and CDR2 ANQGSEA. The CDR3 is 12 residues long. J gave up 4 bases and V 6 bases, and 5 bases lay outside the gene matches. CDR3 DNA sequence: TGCAGCGTCATGGCAGGGGGCACTGAAGCTTTCTTT. Translating gives CSVMAGGTEAFF.

The V and J genes are TRBV27 and TRBJ2-3; D unclear. Deletions cut 4 bases from V and 2 bases from J, with 10 bases between. Germline V gene lookup returns CDR1 MNHEY and CDR2 SMNVEV (reference sequence). This CDR3 is built from 14 residues. In DNA form, the CDR3 reads TGTGCCAGCAGTTCACAACGAAACACAGATACGCAGTATTTT. Translated: CASSSQRNTDTQYF.

The chain joins TRBV30 to TRBJ1-2; the D gene is possibly TRBD1 (6 bases). V lost 0 bases and J 4 bases, leaving 12 bases between the germline ends. Germline CDR1 reads GTSNPN; CDR2 reads SVGIG (reference sequence). This CDR3 comprises 14 residues. CDR3 protein: CAWSVLGGPYGYTF. As DNA, the CDR3 is TGTGCCTGGAGTGTACTCGGGGGGCCCTATGGCTACACCTTC. Based on the CDR3 plus reference TRBV30 and TRBJ1-2, the full variable domain is SQTIHQWPATLVQPVGSPLSLECTVEGTSNPNLYWYRQAAGRGLQLLFYSVGIGQISSEVPQNLSASRPQDRQFILSSKKLLLSDSGFYLCAWSVLGGPYGYTFGSGTRLTVV.

The chain has TRBV27 and TRBJ2-7, with 7 bases fitting TRBD2. J lost 5 bases, V lost 7 bases, and 14 bases had no gene match. The CDR3 contains 15 residues. Germline CDR1 is MNHEY and CDR2 is SMNVEV (reference sequence). The CDR3 coding sequence is TGTGCCAGCAAAGAGTTTTGGGGAGGGATCCACGAGCAGTACTTC. Its protein product is CASKEFWGGIHEQYF.

Only one count was recorded for this clone. The J gene is TRBJ1-1, the V gene TRBV11-2; D ambiguous. Germline CDR1 is SGHAT and CDR2 is FQNNGV. Trimming shortened V by 3 bases and J by 8 bases, and 13 bases separated the two germline ends. The CDR3 is 13 amino acids. CDR3 sequence (DNA): TGTGCCAGCAGCTTGCAGGTAGCGGCCGAAGCTTTCTTT. Its translation: CASSLQVAAEAFF.

This chain links TRBV7-9 with TRBJ2-1, with 10 positions matching TRBD2. The CDR3 contains 16 residues. The junction had 4 bases not matched to a gene; V was cut back by 5 bases and J by 0 bases. Germline CDR1 and CDR2: SEHNR and FQNEAQ (reference sequence). The CDR3 reads CASSERLAGSYNEQFF. CDR3 DNA: TGTGCCAGCAGCGAGAGACTAGCGGGCTCCTACAATGAGCAGTTCTTC. Looking up the rest from reference TRBV7-9 and TRBJ2-1 gives the full variable domain: DTGVSQNPRHKITKRGQNVTFRCDPISEHNRLYWYRQTLGQGPEFLTYFQNEAQLEKSRLLSDRFSAERPKGSFSTLEIQRTEQGDSAMYLCASSERLAGSYNEQFFGPGTRLTVL.

The CDR3 DNA follows: TGTGCCAGCAGCTCCGTTAGGGGTGCGGCGTACGAGCAGTACTTC. Translation gives CASSSVRGAAYEQYF. This chain uses TRBV5-4 with TRBJ2-7, with D possibly being TRBD1 (5 bases). The CDR3 is 15 residues long. The germline V gene encodes CDR1 SGHNT and CDR2 YYREEE (reference sequence). V was trimmed by 3 bases and J by 4 bases, leaving 17 bases between them.

The rearrangement joins TRBV6-1 to TRBJ1-2, with 7 bases matching TRBD1. V was clipped by 1 base and J by 8 bases; unmatched bases: 7. Germline V gives CDR1 MNHNS, CDR2 SASEGT. This CDR3 has 14 amino acids. CDR3 in DNA: TGTGCCAGCAGTGAAGAACGACAGGGAAGAGGCTACACCTTC. Residues: CASSEERQGRGYTF.

CDR3: CASRLLAGGINNEQFF. CDR3 DNA sequence: TGTGCCAGCAGGTTACTAGCGGGGGGCATTAACAATGAGCAGTTCTTC. The J gene is TRBJ2-1, the V gene TRBV2; 12 bases align to TRBD2. Germline CDR1 SNHLY, CDR2 FYNNEI. With V trimmed by 6 bases and J by 5 bases, 8 bases remained unmatched. The length of the CDR3 is 16 residues.

The chain uses TRBV30 and TRBJ2-2, with D perhaps matching TRBD2 (6 bases). The CDR3 length is 20 residues. The V and J ends lost 2 bases and 1 base respectively, with 26 bases between them. Germline CDR1 and CDR2: GTSNPN and SVGIG (reference sequence). As DNA, the CDR3 is TGTGCCTGGAGTTCGCCCAACTACCTCGGGGTAGCGGAGAACACCGGGGAGCTGTTTTTT. This gives the protein CAWSSPNYLGVAENTGELFF.

The chain joins TRBV24-1 to TRBJ2-1; 8 bases map to TRBD2. The length of the CDR3 is 16 residues. CDR1 and CDR2 (germline): KGHDR, SFDVKD. The ends lost 6 bases at V and 0 bases at J; junction bases unmatched: 6. CDR3 region: CATSPTSGSSYNEQFF. CDR3 DNA sequence: TGTGCCACCAGTCCCACTAGCGGAAGCTCCTACAATGAGCAGTTCTTC.

The chain recombines TRBV3-1 (or the pseudogene TRBV3-2) with TRBJ2-1; 8 bases match TRBD2. The CDR3 spans 15 residues. Germline loops: CDR1 LGHDT, CDR2 YNNKEL (reference sequence). Trimming took 4 bases from V and 11 from J; bases not matched to a gene: 13. The CDR3 region has the DNA TGTGCCAGCAGCCCGACTGGGACTAGAAGTTATCAGCAGTTCTTC. Residues: CASSPTGTRSYQQFF.

The rearrangement joins TRBV7-9 to TRBJ2-2; 8 nucleotides line up with TRBD2. J gave up 0 bases and V 5 bases, and 2 bases lay outside the gene matches. Germline CDR1 reads SEHNR; CDR2 reads FQNEAQ (reference sequence). The CDR3 runs to 15 residues. The CDR3 loop is CASSLSGTNTGELFF. The CDR3, as DNA: TGTGCCAGCAGCCTTAGCGGGACGAACACCGGGGAGCTGTTTTTT.

The V and J genes are TRBV19 and TRBJ2-2; D is undetermined. CDR3 length: 15 amino acids. V was clipped by 7 bases and J by 0 bases, with 12 bases between them. Germline loops: CDR1 LNHDA, CDR2 SQIVND (reference sequence). The CDR3 region has the DNA TGTGCCAGTATTACGACCGGGTCGAACACCGGGGAGCTGTTTTTT. Its translation is CASITTGSNTGELFF.

In nucleotides, the CDR3 is TGTGCCACCAGCAGAGAACCGGGACAGGCCACAGATACGCAGTATTTT. It yields the protein CATSREPGQATDTQYF. This chain links TRBV15 with TRBJ2-3; 8 positions agree with TRBD1. CDR1 is LNHNV and CDR2 is YYDKDF in the germline V gene (reference sequence). The CDR3 is made up of 16 amino acids. V lost 0 bases to trimming and J lost 2 bases; unmatched junction nucleotides: 4.

There are a few counts of this clone. The chain joins TRBV9 to TRBJ2-1, with D perhaps TRBD2 (5 bases). V was pared by 1 base and J by 5 bases, with 13 bases between. The CDR3 loop spans 15 amino acids. Germline CDR1 and CDR2: SGDLS and YYNGEE. The CDR3 reads CASSVWNGMDNEQFF. CDR3 sequence (DNA): TGTGCCAGCAGCGTATGGAACGGGATGGACAATGAGCAGTTCTTC. Based on the CDR3 plus reference TRBV9 and TRBJ2-1, the full variable domain is DSGVTQTPKHLITATGQRVTLRCSPRSGDLSVYWYQQSLDQGLQFLIQYYNGEERAKGNILERFSAQQFPDLHSELNLSSLELGDSALYFCASSVWNGMDNEQFFGPGTRLTVL.